The T cell receptor beta chain under discussion was sequenced for a study of pediatric ulcerative colitis. CDR1 is SSHAT, CDR2 FNYEAQ, per germline (reference sequence). This CDR3 contains 16 residues. Comments on this clone: The junction and the germline gene differ at one end; a read error may be behind it.

The rectum was sampled with one to two pinch biopsies at colonoscopy. This was a survey-level run. Sequenced by immunoSEQ multiplex PCR; TCRdb stores in-frame clones only, minus some. The table shows 20,000 to 25,000 clones, with 65% to 80% occurring only once. The V call is TRBV7-7, the J call TRBJ2-1, with 9 bases matching TRBD2. Sequencing was carried out using gut tissue. The TCR comes from a boy younger than 18 with severe ulcerative colitis. The CDR3 DNA is TGTGCTAGCAGCTTAGGACCACTAGCGGGCCAGAATGAGCAGTTCTTC. It is translated as CASSLGPLAGQNEQFF.